What follows are 3 T cell receptor beta chains derived from one specimen sequenced in a study of Ad26.COV2.S vaccination and SARS-CoV-2 variants. The protocol was immunoSEQ multiplex PCR, while the TCRdb copy is restricted to in-frame clones and leaves out a portion. Found here are about 390,000 clones, 80% to 90% of them singletons; the top ten hold under 4%. Treatment noted: 19 received Ad26.COV2.S at low or high dose, single or two shots; 5 received placebo; per-sample allocation not given. Sample collection was performed on day 63 after the first vaccine or placebo injection. The sequences come from peripheral blood, collected in a trial of Ad26.COV2.S vaccine versus placebo. The receptors here all came from a person between 18 and 65 years old who received the Ad26.COV2.S COVID-19 vaccine or a placebo.

The V and J genes are TRBV18 and TRBJ2-2; D gene ambiguous. V lost 1 base, J lost 1 base, and 4 bases lay in between. Germline assignment: CDR1 KGHSH and CDR2 LQKENI. CDR3 length equals 14 residues. CDR3 loop: CASSPQENTGELFF. CDR3 DNA: TGTGCCAGCTCACCACAGGAGAACACCGGGGAGCTGTTTTTT.

V usage is TRBV6-2 or TRBV6-3 and J usage is TRBJ1-1; D is ambiguous. This CDR3 region has 14 residues. In germline, CDR1 is MNHEY, CDR2 SVGEGT. V dropped 2 bases and J dropped 6 bases, with 13 bases sitting between them. CDR3 DNA: TGTGCCAGCAGTTACGGCAGTGGTAACGCTGAAGCTTTCTTT. This codes for CASSYGSGNAEAFF.

The V call is TRBV7-8, the J call TRBJ1-1; no reliable D call. From germline, CDR1 is SGHVS and CDR2 FQNEAQ. With 1 base removed from V and 4 bases from J, the gap between germline ends came to 10 bases. The CDR3 length is 14 residues. The CDR3 DNA sequence: TGTGCCAGCAGCTTAGGGCACGGTAGCACTGAAGCTTTCTTT. Its translation is CASSLGHGSTEAFF.